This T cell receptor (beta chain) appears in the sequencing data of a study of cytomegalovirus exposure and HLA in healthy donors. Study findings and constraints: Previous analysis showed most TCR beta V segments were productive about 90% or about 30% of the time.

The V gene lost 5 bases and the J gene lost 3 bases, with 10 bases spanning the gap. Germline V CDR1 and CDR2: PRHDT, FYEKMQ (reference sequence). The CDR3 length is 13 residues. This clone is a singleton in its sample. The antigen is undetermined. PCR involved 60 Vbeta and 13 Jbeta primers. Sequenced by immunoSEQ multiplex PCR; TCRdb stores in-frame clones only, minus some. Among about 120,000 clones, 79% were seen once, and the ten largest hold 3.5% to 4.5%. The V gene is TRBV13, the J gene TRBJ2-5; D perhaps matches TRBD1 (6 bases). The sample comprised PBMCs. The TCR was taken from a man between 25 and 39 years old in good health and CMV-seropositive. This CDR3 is CASSVDREETQYF. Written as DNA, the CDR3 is TGTGCCAGCAGCGTGGACAGAGAAGAGACCCAGTACTTC.